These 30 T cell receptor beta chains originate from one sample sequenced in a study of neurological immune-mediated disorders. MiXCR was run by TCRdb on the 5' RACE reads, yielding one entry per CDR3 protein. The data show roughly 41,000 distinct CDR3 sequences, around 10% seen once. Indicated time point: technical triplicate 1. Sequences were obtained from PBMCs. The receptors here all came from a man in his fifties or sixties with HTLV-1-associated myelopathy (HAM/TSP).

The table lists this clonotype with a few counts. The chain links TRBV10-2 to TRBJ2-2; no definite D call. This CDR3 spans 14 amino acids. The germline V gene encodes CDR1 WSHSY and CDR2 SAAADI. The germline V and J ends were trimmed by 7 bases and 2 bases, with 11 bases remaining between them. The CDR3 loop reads CASKKDPNTGELFF. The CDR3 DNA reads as TGCGCCAGCAAAAAGGATCCCAACACCGGGGAGCTGTTTTTT.

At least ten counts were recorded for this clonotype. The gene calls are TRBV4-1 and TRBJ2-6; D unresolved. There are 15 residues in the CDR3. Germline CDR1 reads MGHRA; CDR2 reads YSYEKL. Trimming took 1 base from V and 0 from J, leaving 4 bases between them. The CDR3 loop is CASSQGASGANVLTF. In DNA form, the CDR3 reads TGCGCCAGCAGCCAAGGGGCCTCTGGGGCCAACGTCCTGACTTTC.

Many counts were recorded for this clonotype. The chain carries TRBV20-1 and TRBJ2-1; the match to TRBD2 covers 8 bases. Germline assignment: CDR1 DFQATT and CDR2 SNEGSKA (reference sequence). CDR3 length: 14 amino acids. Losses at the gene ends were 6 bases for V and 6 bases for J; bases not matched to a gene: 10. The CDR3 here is CSARSGTRFNEQFF. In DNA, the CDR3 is TGCAGTGCAAGGTCCGGGACTAGGTTCAATGAGCAGTTCTTC.

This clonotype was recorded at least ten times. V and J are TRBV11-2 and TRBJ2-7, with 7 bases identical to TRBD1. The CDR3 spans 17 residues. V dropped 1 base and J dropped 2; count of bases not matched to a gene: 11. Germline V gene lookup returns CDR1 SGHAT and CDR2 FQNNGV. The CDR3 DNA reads TGTGCCAGCAGCTTAGGTCCATCAGGGGGTCCCACCTACGAGCAGTACTTC. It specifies CASSLGPSGGPTYEQYF.

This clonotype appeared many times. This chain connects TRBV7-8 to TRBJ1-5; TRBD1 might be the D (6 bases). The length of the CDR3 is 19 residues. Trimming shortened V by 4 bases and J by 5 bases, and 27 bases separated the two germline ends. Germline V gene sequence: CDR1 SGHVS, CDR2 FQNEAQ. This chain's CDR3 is CASSSEIGMSRNRDQPQHF. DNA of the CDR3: TGTGCCAGCAGCTCAGAGATTGGTATGAGCCGAAACAGGGATCAGCCCCAGCATTTT.

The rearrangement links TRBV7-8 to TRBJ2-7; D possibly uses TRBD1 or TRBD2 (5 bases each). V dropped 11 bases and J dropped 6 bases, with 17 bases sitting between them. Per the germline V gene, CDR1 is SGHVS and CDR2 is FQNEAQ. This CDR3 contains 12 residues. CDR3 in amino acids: CAGRFGGLEQYF. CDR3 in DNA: TGTGCCGGCCGCTTTGGGGGTCTCGAGCAGTACTTC. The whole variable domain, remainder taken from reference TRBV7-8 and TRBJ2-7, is GAGVSQSPRYKVAKRGQDVALRCDPISGHVSLFWYQQALGQGPEFLTYFQNEAQLDKSGLPSDRFFAERPEGSVSTLKIQRTQQEDSAVYLCAGRFGGLEQYFGPGTRLTVT.

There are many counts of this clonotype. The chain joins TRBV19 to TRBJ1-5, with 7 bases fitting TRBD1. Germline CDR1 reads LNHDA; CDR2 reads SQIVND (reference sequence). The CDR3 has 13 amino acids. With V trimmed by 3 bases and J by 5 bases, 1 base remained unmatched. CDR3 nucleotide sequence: TGTGCCAGTAGTATCGACAGGGATCAGCCCCAGCATTTT. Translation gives CASSIDRDQPQHF.

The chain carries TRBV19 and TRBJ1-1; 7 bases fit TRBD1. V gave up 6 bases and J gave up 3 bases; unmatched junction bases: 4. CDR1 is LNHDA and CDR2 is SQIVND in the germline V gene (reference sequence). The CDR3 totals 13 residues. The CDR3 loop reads CASSFDRDTEAFF. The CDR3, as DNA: TGTGCCAGTAGCTTCGACAGGGACACTGAAGCTTTCTTT.

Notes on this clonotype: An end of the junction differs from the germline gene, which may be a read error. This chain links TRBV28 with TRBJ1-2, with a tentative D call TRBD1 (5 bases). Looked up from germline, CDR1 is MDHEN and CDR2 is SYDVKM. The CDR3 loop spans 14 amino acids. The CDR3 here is CASSIGGADYGYTF. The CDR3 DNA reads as TGTGCCAGCAGTATCGGGGGAGCTGACTATGGCTACACATTC.

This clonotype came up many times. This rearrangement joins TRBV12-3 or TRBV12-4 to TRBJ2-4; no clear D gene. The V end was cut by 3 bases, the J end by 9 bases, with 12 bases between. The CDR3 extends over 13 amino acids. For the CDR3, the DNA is TGTGCCAGCAGTTTGGAAAGATATGGCATTCAGTACTTC. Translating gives CASSLERYGIQYF.

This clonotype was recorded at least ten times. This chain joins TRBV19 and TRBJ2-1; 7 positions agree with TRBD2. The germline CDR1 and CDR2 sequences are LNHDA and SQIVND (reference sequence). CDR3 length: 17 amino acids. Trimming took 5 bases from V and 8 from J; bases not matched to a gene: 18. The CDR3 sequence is CASSSIGGTPGGDEQFF. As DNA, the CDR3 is TGTGCCAGTAGTTCCATTGGGGGGACTCCGGGAGGAGATGAGCAGTTCTTC.

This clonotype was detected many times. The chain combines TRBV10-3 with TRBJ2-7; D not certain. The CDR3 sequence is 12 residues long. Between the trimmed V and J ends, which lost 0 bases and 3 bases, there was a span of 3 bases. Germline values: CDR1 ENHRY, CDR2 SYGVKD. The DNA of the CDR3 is TGTGCCATCAGTGAGTCCAGCTACGAGCAGTACTTC. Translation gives CAISESSYEQYF.

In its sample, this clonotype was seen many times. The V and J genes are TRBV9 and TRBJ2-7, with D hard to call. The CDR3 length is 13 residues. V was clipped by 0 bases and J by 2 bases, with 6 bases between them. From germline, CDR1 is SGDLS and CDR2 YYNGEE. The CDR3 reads CASSVGGPYEQYF. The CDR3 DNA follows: TGTGCCAGCAGCGTAGGAGGACCCTACGAGCAGTACTTC.

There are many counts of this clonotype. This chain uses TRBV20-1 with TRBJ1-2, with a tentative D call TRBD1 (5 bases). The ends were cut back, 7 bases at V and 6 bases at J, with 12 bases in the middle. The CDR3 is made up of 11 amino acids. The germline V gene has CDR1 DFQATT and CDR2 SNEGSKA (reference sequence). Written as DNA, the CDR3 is TGCAGTGTCCTCAGGGTTGATGGCTACACCTTC. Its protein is CSVLRVDGYTF.

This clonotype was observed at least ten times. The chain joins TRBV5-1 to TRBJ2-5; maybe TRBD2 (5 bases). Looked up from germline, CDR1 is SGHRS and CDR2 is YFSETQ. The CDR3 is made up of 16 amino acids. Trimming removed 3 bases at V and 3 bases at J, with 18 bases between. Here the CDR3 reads CASSSSPTSSEETQYF. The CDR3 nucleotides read TGCGCCAGCAGCTCTTCTCCCACTAGTTCAGAAGAGACCCAGTACTTC.

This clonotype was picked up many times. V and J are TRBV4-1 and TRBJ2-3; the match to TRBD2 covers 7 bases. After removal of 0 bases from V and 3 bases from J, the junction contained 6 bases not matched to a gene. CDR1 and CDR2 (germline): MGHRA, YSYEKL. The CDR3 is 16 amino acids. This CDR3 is CASSQDRASGTDTQYF. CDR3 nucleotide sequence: TGCGCCAGCAGCCAAGATCGTGCTAGCGGAACAGATACGCAGTATTTT.

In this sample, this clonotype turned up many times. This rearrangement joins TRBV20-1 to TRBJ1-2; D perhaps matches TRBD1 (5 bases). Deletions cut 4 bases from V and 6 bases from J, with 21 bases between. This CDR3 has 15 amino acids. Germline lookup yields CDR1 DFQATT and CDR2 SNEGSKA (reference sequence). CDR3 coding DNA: TGCAGTGCTACGAGGCAGGGAATCCTGCGGGATGGCTACACCTTC. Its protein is CSATRQGILRDGYTF.

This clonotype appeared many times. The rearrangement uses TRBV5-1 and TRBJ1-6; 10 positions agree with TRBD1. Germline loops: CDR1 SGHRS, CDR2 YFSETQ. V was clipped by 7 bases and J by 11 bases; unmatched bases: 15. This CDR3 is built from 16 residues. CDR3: CASSSGGTGDFPPLHF. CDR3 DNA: TGCGCCAGCTCTTCCGGAGGGACAGGGGACTTTCCACCCCTCCACTTT.

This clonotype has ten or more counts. The CDR3 region is CSVQGGKTEAFF. In DNA form, the CDR3 reads TGCAGCGTTCAAGGGGGGAAAACTGAAGCTTTCTTT. The chain recombines TRBV29-1 with TRBJ1-1, with a weak D call TRBD1 (6 bases). CDR3 length: 12 residues. The V and J ends lost 5 bases and 5 bases respectively, with 12 bases between them. Looked up from germline, CDR1 is SQVTM and CDR2 is ANQGSEA.

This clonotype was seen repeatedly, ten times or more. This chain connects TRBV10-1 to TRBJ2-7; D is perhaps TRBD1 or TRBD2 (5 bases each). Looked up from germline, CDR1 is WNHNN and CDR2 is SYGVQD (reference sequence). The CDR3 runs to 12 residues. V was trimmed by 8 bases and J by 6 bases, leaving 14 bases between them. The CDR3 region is CASSSSGTEQYF. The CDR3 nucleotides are TGCGCCAGCTCCTCCTCGGGGACCGAGCAGTACTTC.

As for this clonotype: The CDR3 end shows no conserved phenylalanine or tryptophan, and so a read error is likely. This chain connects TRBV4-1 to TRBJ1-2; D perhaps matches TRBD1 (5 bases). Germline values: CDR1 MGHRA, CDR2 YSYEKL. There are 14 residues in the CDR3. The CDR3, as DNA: TGCGCCAGTAGCCAAGAACAACAGGTGGCTACCTACACCTTA. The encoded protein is CASSQEQQVATYTL.

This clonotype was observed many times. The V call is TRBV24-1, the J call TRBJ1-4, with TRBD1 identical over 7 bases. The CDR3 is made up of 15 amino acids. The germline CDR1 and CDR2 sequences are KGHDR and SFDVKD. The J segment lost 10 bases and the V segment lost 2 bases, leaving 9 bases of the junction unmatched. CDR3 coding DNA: TGTGCCACCAGTGATTCTCGGCAGGGGGTAGGAAAACTGTTTTTT. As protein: CATSDSRQGVGKLFF.

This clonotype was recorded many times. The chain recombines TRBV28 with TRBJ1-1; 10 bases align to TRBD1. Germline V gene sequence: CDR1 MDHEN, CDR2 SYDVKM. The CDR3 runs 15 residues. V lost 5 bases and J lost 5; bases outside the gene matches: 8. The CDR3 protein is CASSGGTGVITEAFF. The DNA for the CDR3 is TGTGCCAGCAGTGGAGGGACAGGGGTTATTACTGAAGCTTTCTTT.

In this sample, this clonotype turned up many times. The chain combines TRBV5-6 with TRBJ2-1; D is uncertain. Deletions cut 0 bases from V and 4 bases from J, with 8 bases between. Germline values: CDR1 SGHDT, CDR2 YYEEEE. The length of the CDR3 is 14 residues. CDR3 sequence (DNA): TGTGCCAGCAGCTTGGGGGTTTCTTACAATGAGCAGTTCTTC. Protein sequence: CASSLGVSYNEQFF.

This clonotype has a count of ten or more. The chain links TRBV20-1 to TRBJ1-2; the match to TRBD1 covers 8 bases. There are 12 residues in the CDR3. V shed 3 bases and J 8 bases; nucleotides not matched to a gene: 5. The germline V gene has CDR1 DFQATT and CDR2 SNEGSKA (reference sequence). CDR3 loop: CSASQGAGGYTF. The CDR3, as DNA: TGCAGTGCTAGCCAGGGGGCTGGGGGCTACACCTTC.

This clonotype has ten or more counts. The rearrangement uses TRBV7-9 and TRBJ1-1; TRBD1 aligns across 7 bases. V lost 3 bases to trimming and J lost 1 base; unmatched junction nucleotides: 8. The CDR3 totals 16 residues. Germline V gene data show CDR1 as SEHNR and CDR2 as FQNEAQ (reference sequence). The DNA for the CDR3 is TGTGCCAGCAGCTTTAGTCAGGGGGGACCGAACACTGAAGCTTTCTTT. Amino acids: CASSFSQGGPNTEAFF. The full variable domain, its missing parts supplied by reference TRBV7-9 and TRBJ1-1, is DTGVSQNPRHKITKRGQNVTFRCDPISEHNRLYWYRQTLGQGPEFLTYFQNEAQLEKSRLLSDRFSAERPKGSFSTLEIQRTEQGDSAMYLCASSFSQGGPNTEAFFGQGTRLTVV.

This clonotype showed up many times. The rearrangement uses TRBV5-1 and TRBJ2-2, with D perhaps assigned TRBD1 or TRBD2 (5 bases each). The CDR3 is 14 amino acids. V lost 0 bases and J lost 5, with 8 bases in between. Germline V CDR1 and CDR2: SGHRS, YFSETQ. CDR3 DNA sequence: TGCGCCAGCAGCTTGGTCGAGGGGACCGGGGAGCTGTTTTTT. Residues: CASSLVEGTGELFF.

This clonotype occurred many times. The chain's CDR3 is CSAPGASGNTIYF. CDR3 sequence (DNA): TGCAGTGCCCCCGGCGCGTCTGGAAACACCATATATTTT. The gene calls are TRBV20-1 and TRBJ1-3; D is unclear. V shed 6 bases and J shed 1 base, with 10 bases lying between them. This CDR3 region has 13 residues. Germline CDR1 DFQATT, CDR2 SNEGSKA (reference sequence).

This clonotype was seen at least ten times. The chain's CDR3 is CASSAQNYGYTF. CDR3 nucleotides: TGTGCCAGCAGCGCACAAAACTATGGCTACACCTTC. The J gene is TRBJ1-2, the V gene TRBV7-2, with D unresolved. From germline, CDR1 is SGHTA and CDR2 FQGNSA. V dropped 5 bases and J dropped 2 bases, with 6 bases sitting between them. This CDR3 comprises 12 residues.

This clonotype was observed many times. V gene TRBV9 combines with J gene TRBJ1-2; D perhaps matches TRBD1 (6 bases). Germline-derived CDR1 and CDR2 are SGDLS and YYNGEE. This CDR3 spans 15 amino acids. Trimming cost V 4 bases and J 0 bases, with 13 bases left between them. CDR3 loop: CASSPREGANYGYTF. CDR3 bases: TGTGCCAGCAGCCCCCGAGAGGGGGCTAACTATGGCTACACCTTC.